Below are 16 T cell receptor beta chains sequenced from a single sample in a study of identifying expanded T cells in peripheral blood (dated by TCRdb to the late 2010s). The receptor library was made with the immunoSEQ multiplex PCR assay. What TCRdb holds here is the immuneACCESS table cut down to in-frame rearrangements. Part of the clones is not present; checked against another copy, under half of the missing clones reflect an unresolved V gene, and the others are unexplained. The sample table holds about 78,000 clones, of which almost 85% were seen once. The top ten hold around 18% of the sample. Material for sequencing was blood. These TCRs come from a person aged 18-70 years in good health.

The rearrangement joins TRBV13 to TRBJ1-5, with D unclear. The CDR3 sequence is 13 residues long. Trimming took 0 bases from V and 5 from J, leaving 5 bases between them. The germline CDR1 and CDR2 sequences are PRHDT and FYEKMQ (reference sequence). The CDR3, as DNA: TGTGCCAGCAGCTTAGGCCTAGATCAGCCCCAGCATTTT. Protein product: CASSLGLDQPQHF.

The chain employs TRBV11-1 and TRBJ1-1; TRBD1 matches at 7 bases. The germline V gene encodes CDR1 SGHAT and CDR2 FQDESV (reference sequence). The CDR3 consists of 14 residues. V trimming: 4 bases; J trimming: 3 bases; junction bases outside the gene matches: 5. In nucleotides, the CDR3 is TGTGCCAGCAGCTACAGGGGACCACACACTGAAGCTTTCTTT. Translation: CASSYRGPHTEAFF.

The chain carries TRBV14 and TRBJ2-5; 8 bases are a match to TRBD2. Per the germline V gene, CDR1 is SGHDN and CDR2 is FVKESK. CDR3 size: 16 residues. V lost 3 bases to trimming and J lost 2 bases; unmatched junction nucleotides: 8. CDR3 nucleotide sequence: TGTGCCAGCAGCCACTTAGCGGGAAAGCTTCAAGAGACCCAGTACTTC. Translating it yields CASSHLAGKLQETQYF.

The chain joins TRBV9 to TRBJ2-1; 10 bases agree with TRBD2. J was trimmed by 6 bases and V by 2 bases; bases with no gene match: 11. CDR3 size: 17 residues. Germline lookup yields CDR1 SGDLS and CDR2 YYNGEE. Written as DNA, the CDR3 is TGTGCCAGCAGCGTTAGTGCTAGCGGGAGTTTCGGCAATGAGCAGTTCTTC. Residues: CASSVSASGSFGNEQFF.

The V call is TRBV10-3, the J call TRBJ1-4; maybe TRBD1 (5 bases). V was trimmed by 3 bases and J by 6 bases, leaving 14 bases between them. CDR3 length: 15 residues. The V gene's germline CDR1 is ENHRY and CDR2 SYGVKD. The CDR3 DNA sequence: TGTGCCATCAGTGACAGTCTAAGGGGAGATGAAAAACTGTTTTTT. Translating gives CAISDSLRGDEKLFF.

For the CDR3, the DNA is TGTGCCAGCAGACCTCGAGAGGGAAGCACTGAAGCTTTCTTT. It codes for CASRPREGSTEAFF. The chain links TRBV6-4 to TRBJ1-1; D call uncertain. Trimming left V 6 bases short and J 4 bases short, with 15 bases between. The CDR3 covers 14 residues. Germline CDR1 is MRHNA and CDR2 is SNTAGT.

On this clone: Different DNA sequences within this sample yield the same CDR3. The chain has TRBV5-1 and TRBJ2-5; D is unclear. V lost 2 bases and J lost 2, with 1 base in between. The CDR3 covers 11 residues. Per germline, CDR1 SGHRS and CDR2 YFSETQ. The CDR3 protein is CASSFQETQYF. CDR3 sequence (DNA): TGCGCCAGCAGCTTTCAAGAGACCCAGTACTTC.

The chain couples TRBV18 to TRBJ1-5; the D gene is possibly TRBD1 (6 bases). The germline CDR1 and CDR2 sequences are KGHSH and LQKENI. The CDR3 covers 17 residues. V lost 3 bases, J lost 0 bases, and 15 bases lay in between. CDR3 sequence (DNA): TGTGCCAGCTCACCCTTTGCCACAGGGTATAGCAATCAGCCCCAGCATTTT. As protein: CASSPFATGYSNQPQHF.

The chain links TRBV6-4 to TRBJ2-1; the match to TRBD2 covers 12 bases. The CDR3 consists of 15 residues. Per germline, CDR1 MRHNA and CDR2 SNTAGT. With 6 bases clipped from V and 7 bases from J, the junction kept 7 bases outside the gene matches. The CDR3 protein is CASSVLAGGLNEQFF. CDR3 coding DNA: TGTGCCAGCAGCGTCCTAGCGGGAGGGCTTAATGAGCAGTTCTTC.

This clone came up a few times. This chain connects TRBV2 to TRBJ2-1; 8 bases are shared with TRBD2. V was clipped by 8 bases and J by 6 bases; unmatched bases: 9. Germline V gene sequence: CDR1 SNHLY, CDR2 FYNNEI. This CDR3 has 14 amino acids. The CDR3 DNA reads as TGTGCCAGCCAGGGAGCGGGAGAGTTCAATGAGCAGTTCTTC. Its translation: CASQGAGEFNEQFF. Supplemented by reference TRBV2 and TRBJ2-1, the full variable domain reads EPEVTQTPSHQVTQMGQEVILRCVPISNHLYFYWYRQILGQKVEFLVSFYNNEISEKSEIFDDQFSVERPDGSNFTLKIRSTKLEDSAMYFCASQGAGEFNEQFFGPGTRLTVL.

This clone was found many times. This sequence joins TRBV2 and TRBJ1-1, with D possibly being TRBD1 (6 bases). This CDR3 is 16 amino acids long. Trimming took off 8 bases at V and 5 bases at J, with 24 bases between the two ends. CDR1 and CDR2 from the germline V gene are SNHLY and FYNNEI. CDR3 amino acids: CASVREMQGPGTEAFF. The DNA of the CDR3 is TGTGCCAGCGTACGAGAGATGCAGGGGCCGGGAACTGAAGCTTTCTTT. Full variable domain (missing parts from reference TRBV2 and TRBJ1-1): EPEVTQTPSHQVTQMGQEVILRCVPISNHLYFYWYRQILGQKVEFLVSFYNNEISEKSEIFDDQFSVERPDGSNFTLKIRSTKLEDSAMYFCASVREMQGPGTEAFFGQGTRLTVV.

The CDR3 DNA follows: TGTGCCAGCAGCGTAGCCCCTGATAGCACAGATACGCAGTATTTT. Its translation is CASSVAPDSTDTQYF. The rearrangement joins TRBV9 to TRBJ2-3; no firm D call. Germline values: CDR1 SGDLS, CDR2 YYNGEE. V lost 0 bases and J 0 bases, leaving 8 bases between the germline ends. This CDR3 contains 15 residues.

The chain uses TRBV5-1 and TRBJ2-3, with D tentatively TRBD1 or TRBD2 (5 bases each). CDR3 length: 13 amino acids. V lost 4 bases to trimming and J lost 0 bases, with 6 bases between them. The germline V gene has CDR1 SGHRS and CDR2 YFSETQ. The CDR3 DNA reads TGCGCCAGCAGCCGGGACAGCACAGATACGCAGTATTTT. As protein: CASSRDSTDTQYF.

This clone was seen only once. This sequence joins TRBV28 and TRBJ1-5; maybe TRBD1 (5 bases). This CDR3 comprises 15 residues. V lost 2 bases and J lost 7, with 15 bases in between. Germline CDR1 reads MDHEN; CDR2 reads SYDVKM. The CDR3 region has the DNA TGTGCCAGCAGTTTAAACGGGGGAGGGGTCCAGCCCCAGCATTTT. Protein sequence: CASSLNGGGVQPQHF.

The chain carries TRBV10-3 and TRBJ1-1; D ambiguous. The V and J ends lost 0 bases and 4 bases respectively, with 9 bases between them. The CDR3 spans 14 residues. In germline, CDR1 is ENHRY, CDR2 SYGVKD. As DNA, the CDR3 is TGTGCCATCAGTGAGTCTGGGGTGGGCACTGAAGCTTTCTTT. Encoded protein: CAISESGVGTEAFF.

This clone appeared a single time. The chain is built from TRBV28 and TRBJ2-5, with D unclear. With 4 bases removed from V and 7 bases from J, the gap between germline ends came to 13 bases. The CDR3 has 13 amino acids. The germline V gene encodes CDR1 MDHEN and CDR2 SYDVKM. CDR3 residues: CASSSVSPRTQYF. CDR3 bases: TGTGCCAGCAGTTCCGTGTCCCCCCGGACCCAGTACTTC. Variable domain in full (rest from reference TRBV28 and TRBJ2-5): DVKVTQSSRYLVKRTGEKVFLECVQDMDHENMFWYRQDPGLGLRLIYFSYDVKMKEKGDIPEGYSVSREKKERFSLILESASTNQTSMYLCASSSVSPRTQYFGPGTRLLVL.